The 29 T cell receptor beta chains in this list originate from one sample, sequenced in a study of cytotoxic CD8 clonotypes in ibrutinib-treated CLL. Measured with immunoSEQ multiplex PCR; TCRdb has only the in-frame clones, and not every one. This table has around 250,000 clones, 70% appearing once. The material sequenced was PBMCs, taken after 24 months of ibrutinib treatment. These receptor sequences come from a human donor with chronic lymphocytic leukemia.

The CDR3 reads CASSLGGRTYNEQFF. The CDR3 DNA is TGCGCCAGCAGCTTGGGCGGGAGGACATACAATGAGCAGTTCTTC. V and J are TRBV5-1 and TRBJ2-1; the match to TRBD2 covers 8 bases. Trimming cost V 0 bases and J 4 bases; bases outside gene matches: 3. CDR3 size: 15 residues. Looked up from germline, CDR1 is SGHRS and CDR2 is YFSETQ.

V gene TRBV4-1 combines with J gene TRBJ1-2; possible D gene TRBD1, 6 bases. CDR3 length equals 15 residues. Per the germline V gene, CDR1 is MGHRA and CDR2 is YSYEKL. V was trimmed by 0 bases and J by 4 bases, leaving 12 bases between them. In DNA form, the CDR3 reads TGCGCCAGCAGCCAAGAAGGGGGGGCGGGCTATGGCTACACCTTC. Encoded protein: CASSQEGGAGYGYTF.

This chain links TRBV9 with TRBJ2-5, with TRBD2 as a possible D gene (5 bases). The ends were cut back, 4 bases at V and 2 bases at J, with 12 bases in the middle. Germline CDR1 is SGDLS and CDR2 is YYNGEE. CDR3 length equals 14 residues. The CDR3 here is CASSPPAAQETQYF. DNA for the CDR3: TGTGCCAGCAGCCCACCAGCGGCTCAAGAGACCCAGTACTTC.

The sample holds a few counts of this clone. CDR3 loop: CASSTGTSGRKEQFF. For the CDR3, the DNA is TGTGCCAGCAGCACCGGGACTAGCGGGAGGAAAGAGCAGTTCTTC. V and J are TRBV6-5 and TRBJ2-1; 15 bases agree with TRBD2. The germline V gene encodes CDR1 MNHEY and CDR2 SVGAGI. This CDR3 contains 15 residues. V shed 6 bases and J 10 bases; nucleotides not matched to a gene: 7.

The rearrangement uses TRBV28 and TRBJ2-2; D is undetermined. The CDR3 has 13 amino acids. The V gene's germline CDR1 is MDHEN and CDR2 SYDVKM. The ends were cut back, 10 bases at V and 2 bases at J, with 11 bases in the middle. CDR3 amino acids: CAISTANTGELFF. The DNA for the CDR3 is TGTGCCATTTCAACTGCTAACACCGGGGAGCTGTTTTTT.

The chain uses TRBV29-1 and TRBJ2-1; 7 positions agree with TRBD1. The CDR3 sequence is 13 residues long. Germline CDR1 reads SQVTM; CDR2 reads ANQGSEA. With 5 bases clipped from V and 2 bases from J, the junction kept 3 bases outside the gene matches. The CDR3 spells CSVPGQPYNEQFF. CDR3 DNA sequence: TGCAGCGTTCCGGGACAGCCCTACAATGAGCAGTTCTTC.

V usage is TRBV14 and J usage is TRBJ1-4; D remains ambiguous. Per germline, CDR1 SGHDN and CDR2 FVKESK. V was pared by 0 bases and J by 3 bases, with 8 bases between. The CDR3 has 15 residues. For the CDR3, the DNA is TGTGCCAGCAGCCAAGATGCGGTCCCTAATGAAAAACTGTTTTTT. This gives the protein CASSQDAVPNEKLFF.

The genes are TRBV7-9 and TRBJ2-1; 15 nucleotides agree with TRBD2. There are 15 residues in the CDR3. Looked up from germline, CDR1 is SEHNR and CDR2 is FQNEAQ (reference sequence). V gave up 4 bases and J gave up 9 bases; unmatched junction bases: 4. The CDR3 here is CASSSVGLAGGEQFF. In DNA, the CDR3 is TGTGCCAGCAGCTCAGTGGGACTAGCGGGAGGTGAGCAGTTCTTC.

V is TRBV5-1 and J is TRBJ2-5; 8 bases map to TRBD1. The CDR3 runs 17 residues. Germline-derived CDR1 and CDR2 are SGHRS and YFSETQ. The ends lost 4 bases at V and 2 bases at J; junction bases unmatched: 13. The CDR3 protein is CASSQRVPGQVQETQYF. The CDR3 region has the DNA TGCGCCAGCAGCCAACGAGTCCCGGGACAGGTTCAAGAGACCCAGTACTTC.

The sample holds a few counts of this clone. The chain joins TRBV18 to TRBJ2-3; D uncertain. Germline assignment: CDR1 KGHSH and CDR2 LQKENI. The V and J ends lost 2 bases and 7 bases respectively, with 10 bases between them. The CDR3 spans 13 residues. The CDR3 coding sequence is TGTGCCAGCTCACCAAAAGGGCTTAATACGCAGTATTTT. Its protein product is CASSPKGLNTQYF. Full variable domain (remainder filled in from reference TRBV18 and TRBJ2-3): NAGVMQNPRHLVRRRGQEARLRCSPMKGHSHVYWYRQLPEEGLKFMVYLQKENIIDESGMPKERFSAEFPKEGPSILRIQQVVRGDSAAYFCASSPKGLNTQYFGPGTRLTVL.

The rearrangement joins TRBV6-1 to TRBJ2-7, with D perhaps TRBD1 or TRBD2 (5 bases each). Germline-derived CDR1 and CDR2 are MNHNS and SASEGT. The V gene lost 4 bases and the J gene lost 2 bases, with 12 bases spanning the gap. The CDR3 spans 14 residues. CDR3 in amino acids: CASSGPGRPYEQYF. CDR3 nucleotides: TGTGCCAGCAGTGGACCGGGACGGCCCTACGAGCAGTACTTC.

CDR3 bases: TGTGCCAGCAGCGGCGGGACTAGCGGGAGTTGGGAGACCCAGTACTTC. Protein sequence: CASSGGTSGSWETQYF. V and J are TRBV9 and TRBJ2-5; 14 bases agree with TRBD2. The V gene end was trimmed by 3 bases and the J gene end by 5 bases; junction bases not matched to a gene: 6. CDR1 and CDR2 from the germline V gene are SGDLS and YYNGEE. The CDR3 has 16 residues.

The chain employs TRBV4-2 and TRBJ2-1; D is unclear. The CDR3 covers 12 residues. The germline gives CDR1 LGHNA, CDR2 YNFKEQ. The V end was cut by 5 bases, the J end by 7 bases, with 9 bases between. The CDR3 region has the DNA TGTGCCAGCAGCATACAAGGGAATGAGCAGTTCTTC. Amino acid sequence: CASSIQGNEQFF.

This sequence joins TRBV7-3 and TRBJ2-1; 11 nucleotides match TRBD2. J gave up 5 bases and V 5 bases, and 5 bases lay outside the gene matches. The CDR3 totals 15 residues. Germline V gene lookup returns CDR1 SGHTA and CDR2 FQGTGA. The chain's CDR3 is CASSVTSGVNNEQFF. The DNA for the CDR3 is TGTGCCAGCAGCGTGACTAGCGGGGTTAACAATGAGCAGTTCTTC. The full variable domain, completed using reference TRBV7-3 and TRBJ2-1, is GAGVSQTPSNKVTEKGKYVELRCDPISGHTALYWYRQSLGQGPEFLIYFQGTGAADDSGLPNDRFFAVRPEGSVSTLKIQRTERGDSAVYLCASSVTSGVNNEQFFGPGTRLTVL.

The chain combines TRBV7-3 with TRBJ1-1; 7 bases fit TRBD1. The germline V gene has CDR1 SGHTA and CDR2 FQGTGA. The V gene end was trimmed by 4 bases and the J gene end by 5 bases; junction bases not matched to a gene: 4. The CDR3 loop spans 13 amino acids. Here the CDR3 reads CASSSGQQTEAFF. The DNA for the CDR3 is TGTGCCAGCAGCTCGGGACAGCAAACTGAAGCTTTCTTT.

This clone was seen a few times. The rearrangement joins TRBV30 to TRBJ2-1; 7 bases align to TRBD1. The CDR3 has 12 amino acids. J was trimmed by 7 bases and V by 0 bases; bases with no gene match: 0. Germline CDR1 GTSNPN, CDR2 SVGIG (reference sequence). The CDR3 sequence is CAWSVQGNEQFF. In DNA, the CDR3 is TGTGCCTGGAGTGTACAGGGGAATGAGCAGTTCTTC. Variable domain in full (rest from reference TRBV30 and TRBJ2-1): SQTIHQWPATLVQPVGSPLSLECTVEGTSNPNLYWYRQAAGRGLQLLFYSVGIGQISSEVPQNLSASRPQDRQFILSSKKLLLSDSGFYLCAWSVQGNEQFFGPGTRLTVL.

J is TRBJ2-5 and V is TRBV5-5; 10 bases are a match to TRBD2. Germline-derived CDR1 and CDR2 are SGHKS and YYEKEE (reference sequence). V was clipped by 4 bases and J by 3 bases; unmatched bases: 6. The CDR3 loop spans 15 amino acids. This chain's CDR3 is CASSLSTSGEETQYF. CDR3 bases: TGTGCCAGCAGCCTTTCTACTAGCGGGGAAGAGACCCAGTACTTC.

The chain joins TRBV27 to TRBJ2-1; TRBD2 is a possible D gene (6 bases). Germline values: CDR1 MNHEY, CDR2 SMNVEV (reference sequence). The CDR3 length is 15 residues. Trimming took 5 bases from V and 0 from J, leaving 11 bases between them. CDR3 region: CASSATRSSYNEQFF. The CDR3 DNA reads TGTGCCAGCAGTGCGACTAGGAGCTCCTACAATGAGCAGTTCTTC.

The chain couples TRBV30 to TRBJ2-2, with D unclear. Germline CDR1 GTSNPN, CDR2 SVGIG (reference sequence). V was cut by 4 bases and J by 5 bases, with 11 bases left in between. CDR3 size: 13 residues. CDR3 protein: CAWTPRQTGELFF. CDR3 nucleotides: TGTGCCTGGACCCCCCGGCAGACCGGGGAGCTGTTTTTT. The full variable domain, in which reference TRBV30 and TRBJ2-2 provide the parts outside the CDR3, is SQTIHQWPATLVQPVGSPLSLECTVEGTSNPNLYWYRQAAGRGLQLLFYSVGIGQISSEVPQNLSASRPQDRQFILSSKKLLLSDSGFYLCAWTPRQTGELFFGEGSRLTVL.

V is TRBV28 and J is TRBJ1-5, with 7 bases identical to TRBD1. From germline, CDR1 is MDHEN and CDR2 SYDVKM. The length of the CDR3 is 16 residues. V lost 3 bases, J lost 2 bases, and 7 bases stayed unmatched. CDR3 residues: CASSLITGTGNQPQHF. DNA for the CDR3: TGTGCCAGCAGTTTGATTACCGGGACAGGCAATCAGCCCCAGCATTTT.

CDR3: CASSPGQGSQPQHF. CDR3 coding DNA: TGTGCCAGCAGCCCCGGACAGGGATCCCAGCCCCAGCATTTT. The V call is TRBV6-5, the J call TRBJ1-5; 8 nucleotides agree with TRBD1. This CDR3 region has 14 residues. Germline CDR1 MNHEY, CDR2 SVGAGI. The J segment lost 7 bases and the V segment lost 6 bases, leaving 8 bases of the junction unmatched.

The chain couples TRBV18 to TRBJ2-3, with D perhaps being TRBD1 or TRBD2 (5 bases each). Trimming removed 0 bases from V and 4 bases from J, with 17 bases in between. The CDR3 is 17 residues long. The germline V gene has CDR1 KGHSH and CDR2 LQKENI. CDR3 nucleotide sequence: TGTGCCAGCTCACCACCGGTTGGGGGAGCCGGGTCAGATACGCAGTATTTT. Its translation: CASSPPVGGAGSDTQYF.

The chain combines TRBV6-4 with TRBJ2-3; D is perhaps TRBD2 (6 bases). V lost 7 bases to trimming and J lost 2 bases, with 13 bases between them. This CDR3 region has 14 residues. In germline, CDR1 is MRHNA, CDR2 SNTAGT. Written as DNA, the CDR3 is TGTGCCAGCAACTCCGGGGGAGACACAGATACGCAGTATTTT. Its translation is CASNSGGDTDTQYF.

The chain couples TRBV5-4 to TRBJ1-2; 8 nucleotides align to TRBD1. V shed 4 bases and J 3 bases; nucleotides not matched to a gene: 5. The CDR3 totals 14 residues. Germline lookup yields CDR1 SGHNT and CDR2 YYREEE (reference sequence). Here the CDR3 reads CASSMGQDYYGYTF. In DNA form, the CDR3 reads TGTGCCAGCAGCATGGGACAGGATTACTATGGCTACACCTTC.

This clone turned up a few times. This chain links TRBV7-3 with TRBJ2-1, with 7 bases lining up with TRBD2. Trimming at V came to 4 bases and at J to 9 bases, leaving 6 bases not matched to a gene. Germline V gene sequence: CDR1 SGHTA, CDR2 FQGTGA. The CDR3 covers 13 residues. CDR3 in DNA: TGTGCCAGCAGCTCAAGCGGGAAGGCTGAGCAGTTCTTC. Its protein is CASSSSGKAEQFF.

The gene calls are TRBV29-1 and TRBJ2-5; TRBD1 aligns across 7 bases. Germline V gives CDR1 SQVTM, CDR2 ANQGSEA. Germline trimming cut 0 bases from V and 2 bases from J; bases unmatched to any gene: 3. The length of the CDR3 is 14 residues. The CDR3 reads CSVEDWTGQETQYF. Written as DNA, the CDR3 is TGCAGCGTTGAAGACTGGACAGGTCAAGAGACCCAGTACTTC. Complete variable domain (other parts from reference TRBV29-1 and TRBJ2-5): SAVISQKPSRDICQRGTSLTIQCQVDSQVTMMFWYRQQPGQSLTLIATANQGSEATYESGFVIDKFPISRPNLTFSTLTVSNMSPEDSSIYLCSVEDWTGQETQYFGPGTRLLVL.

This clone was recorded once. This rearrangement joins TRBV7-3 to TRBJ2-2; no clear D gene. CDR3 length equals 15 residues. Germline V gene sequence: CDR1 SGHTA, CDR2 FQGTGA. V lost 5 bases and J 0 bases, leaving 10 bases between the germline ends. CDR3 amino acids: CASSPGPTNTGELFF. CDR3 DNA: TGTGCCAGCAGCCCAGGACCAACGAACACCGGGGAGCTGTTTTTT. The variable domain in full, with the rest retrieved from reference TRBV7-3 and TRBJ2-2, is GAGVSQTPSNKVTEKGKYVELRCDPISGHTALYWYRQSLGQGPEFLIYFQGTGAADDSGLPNDRFFAVRPEGSVSTLKIQRTERGDSAVYLCASSPGPTNTGELFFGEGSRLTVL.

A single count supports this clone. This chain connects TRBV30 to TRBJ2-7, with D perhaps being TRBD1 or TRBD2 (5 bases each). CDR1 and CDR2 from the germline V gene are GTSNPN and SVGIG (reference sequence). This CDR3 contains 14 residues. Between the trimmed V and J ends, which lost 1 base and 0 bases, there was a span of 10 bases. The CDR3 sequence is CAWSGQRSSYEQYF. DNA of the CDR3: TGTGCCTGGAGTGGACAGCGGAGCTCCTACGAGCAGTACTTC.

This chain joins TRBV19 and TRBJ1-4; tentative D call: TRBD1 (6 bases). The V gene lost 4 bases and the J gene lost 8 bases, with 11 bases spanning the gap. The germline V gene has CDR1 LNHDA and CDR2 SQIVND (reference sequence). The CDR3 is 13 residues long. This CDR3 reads CASSSQGPEKLFF. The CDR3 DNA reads TGTGCCAGTAGTAGCCAGGGGCCAGAAAAACTGTTTTTT.